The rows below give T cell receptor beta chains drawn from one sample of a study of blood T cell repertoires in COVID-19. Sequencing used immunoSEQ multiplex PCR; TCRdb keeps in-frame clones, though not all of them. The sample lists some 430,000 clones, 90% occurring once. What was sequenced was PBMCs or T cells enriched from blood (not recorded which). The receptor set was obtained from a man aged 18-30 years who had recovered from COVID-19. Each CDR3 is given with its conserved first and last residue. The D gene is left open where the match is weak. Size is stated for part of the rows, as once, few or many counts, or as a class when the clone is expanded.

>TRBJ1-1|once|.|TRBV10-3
TGTGCCATCAGTGGGATGAACAGGGAAGTGAACACTGAAGCTTTCTTT
CAISGMNREVNTEAFF
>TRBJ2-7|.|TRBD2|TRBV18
TGTGCCAGCTCACCACAGACTAGCGGGAGATATGAGCAGTACTTC
CASSPQTSGRYEQYF
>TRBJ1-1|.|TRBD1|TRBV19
TGTGCCAGTAGTATAATACAGGGGGCGAACGCTTTCTTT
CASSIIQGANAFF
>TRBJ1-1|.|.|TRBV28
TGTGCCAGCAGTCAGAAAGCCACAGGGATCACTGAAGCTTTCTTT
CASSQKATGITEAFF
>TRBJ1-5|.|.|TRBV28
TGTGCCAGCAGCGGCGGAAACCGGGGACAGCCCCAGCATTTT
CASSGGNRGQPQHF
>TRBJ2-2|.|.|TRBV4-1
TGCGCCAGCAGCCCTCCCGGGGATACCGGGGAGCTGTTTTTT
CASSPPGDTGELFF
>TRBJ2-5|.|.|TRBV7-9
TGTGCCAGCAGCTTAGTGTCTTCGCAGAACCAAGAGACCCAGTACTTC
CASSLVSSQNQETQYF
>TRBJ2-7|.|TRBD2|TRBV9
TGTGCCAGCAGCGTAGAGGCGGGGGAGGGGACTAGCAACAGAAGGACCTCCTACGAGCAGTACTTC
CASSVEAGEGTSNRRTSYEQYF
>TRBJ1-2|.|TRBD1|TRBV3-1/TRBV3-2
TGTGCCAGCAGCGGGAGGACAGGGGTTGGCTACACCTTC
CASSGRTGVGYTF
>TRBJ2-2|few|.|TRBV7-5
TGTGTCAGAAGCTTAGCCCCTCGCCGGGGGGAGCTGTTTTTT
CVRSLAPRRGELFF
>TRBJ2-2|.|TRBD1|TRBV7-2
TGTGCCAGCAGCCCTAGGACAGGGGCCGGGCCCGGGGAGCTGTTTTTT
CASSPRTGAGPGELFF
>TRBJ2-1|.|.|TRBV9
TGTGCCAGCAGCGTAGAGGGTTCTAGCCTCCAGTTCTTC
CASSVEGSSLQFF
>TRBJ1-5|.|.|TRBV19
TGTGCCAGTAGTATACTTAATCAGCCCCAGCATTTT
CASSILNQPQHF
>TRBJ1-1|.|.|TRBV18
TGTGCCAGCTCACCGGGGGGGTCTGAGGCTTTCTTT
CASSPGGSEAFF
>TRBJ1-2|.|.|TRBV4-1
TGCGCCAGCAGCTATGTCGGGGGGCTCGGGGGCTACACCTTC
CASSYVGGLGGYTF
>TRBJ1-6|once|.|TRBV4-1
TGCGCCAGCAGCCAAGAGGCGGGGAAGGTTGATTCACCCCTCCACTTT
CASSQEAGKVDSPLHF
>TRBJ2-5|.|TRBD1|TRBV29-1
TGCAGCGTTAGGACAGGGAAGCAGACCCAGTACTTC
CSVRTGKQTQYF
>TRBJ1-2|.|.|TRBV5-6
TGTGCCAGCAGCCCCGCCGCTCGTCTTAGCGACTATGGCTACACCTTC
CASSPAARLSDYGYTF
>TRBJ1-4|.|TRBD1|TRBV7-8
TGTGCCAGCAGCTCCGGGACAGACTTAGAAAAACTGTTTTTT
CASSSGTDLEKLFF
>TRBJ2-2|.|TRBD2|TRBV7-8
TGTGCCAGCAGCTTAGAATTGGCGGGGGCGAACACCGGGGAGCTGTTTTTT
CASSLELAGANTGELFF
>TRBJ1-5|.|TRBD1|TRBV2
TGTGCCAGCAGTGAGAGGGGGCCTCAGCCCCAGCATTTT
CASSERGPQPQHF
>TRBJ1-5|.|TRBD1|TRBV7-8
TGTGCCAGCAGCTTATCGACAGGGGTCAATCAGCCCCAGCATTTT
CASSLSTGVNQPQHF
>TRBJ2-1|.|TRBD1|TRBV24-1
TGTGCCACCAGTGATAGGCGGACAGGGGCGTCCTACAATGAGCAGTTCTTC
CATSDRRTGASYNEQFF
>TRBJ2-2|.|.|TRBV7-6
TGTGCCAGCAGCTTAGGGGCTAAAAACACCGGGGAGCTGTTTTTT
CASSLGAKNTGELFF
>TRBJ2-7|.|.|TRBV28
TGTGCCAGCAGTTTATATCTAGCCTCGGGCGAGCAGTACTTC
CASSLYLASGEQYF
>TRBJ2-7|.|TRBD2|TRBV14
TGTGCCAGCAGCCCCTCGGGGGGAAATTTTTACGAGCAGTACTTC
CASSPSGGNFYEQYF
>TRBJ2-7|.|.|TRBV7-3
TGTGCCAGCAGCTTAGGGCTAGAGGGCGAGCAGTACTTC
CASSLGLEGEQYF
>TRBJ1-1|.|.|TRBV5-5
TGTGCCAGCAGCTTGGTGTTGGGGGGCACTGAAGCTTTCTTT
CASSLVLGGTEAFF
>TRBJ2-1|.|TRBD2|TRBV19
TGTGCCAGTAGCGGAATCACCGGGACTAGCGGATCCAATGAGCAGTTCTTC
CASSGITGTSGSNEQFF
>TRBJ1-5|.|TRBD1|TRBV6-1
TGTGCCAGCAGTGAAGGGGTATCCAGGGGGCCGTCCTACTTCAATCAGCCCCAGCATTTT
CASSEGVSRGPSYFNQPQHF
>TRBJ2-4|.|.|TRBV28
TGTGCCAGCAGTAGATCTGGGGACATCTGGGGAGTAGGCAAAAACATTCAGTACTTC
CASSRSGDIWGVGKNIQYF